The rows below give T cell receptor beta chains drawn from one sample of a study of cytomegalovirus exposure and HLA in healthy donors. Generated by immunoSEQ multiplex PCR, the TCRdb table keeps only in-frame clones and is missing some. Of 200,000 to 250,000 clones in the sample, approximately 80% were seen once. The sequenced material came from PBMCs. These receptors were taken from a girl under 18 in good health and CMV-seronegative. Both conserved end residues are part of each CDR3. Each record gives: CDR3 protein, CDR3 DNA, V gene, D gene, clone size, J gene. The D gene is left open where the match is weak. Rows give clone size only sometimes, using once, few, many, or a class for an expanded clone.

CDR3 protein: CASSPEGQVYGYTF; CDR3 DNA: TGTGCCAGCTCGCCGGAGGGACAGGTCTATGGCTACACCTTC; V gene: TRBV18; D gene: TRBD1; clone size: -; J gene: TRBJ1-2
CDR3 protein: CASSHNRGDPGNTIYF; CDR3 DNA: TGTGCCAGCTCACATAACAGGGGCGACCCTGGAAACACCATATATTTT; V gene: TRBV18; D gene: TRBD1; clone size: -; J gene: TRBJ1-3
CDR3 protein: CASSLVRGLGEKLFF; CDR3 DNA: TGTGCCAGCAGCTTAGTACGGGGATTGGGAGAAAAACTGTTTTTT; V gene: TRBV7-2; D gene: -; clone size: -; J gene: TRBJ1-4
CDR3 protein: CASTLETYGYTF; CDR3 DNA: TGTGCCAGCACCCTCGAGACATATGGCTACACCTTC; V gene: TRBV6-6; D gene: -; clone size: -; J gene: TRBJ1-2
CDR3 protein: CSEEQGENTEAFF; CDR3 DNA: TGCAGCGAAGAACAGGGGGAGAACACTGAAGCTTTCTTT; V gene: TRBV29-1; D gene: TRBD1; clone size: -; J gene: TRBJ1-1
CDR3 protein: CASSRLAHTGDLETQYF; CDR3 DNA: TGTGCCAGCAGTCGCCTGGCACATACGGGGGACCTAGAGACCCAGTACTTC; V gene: TRBV27; D gene: -; clone size: -; J gene: TRBJ2-5
CDR3 protein: CSVSREEYYGYTF; CDR3 DNA: TGCAGCGTCTCCAGGGAGGAGTACTATGGCTACACCTTC; V gene: TRBV29-1; D gene: -; clone size: -; J gene: TRBJ1-2
CDR3 protein: CASSDQDRGLTEAFF; CDR3 DNA: TGTGCCAGCAGTGACCAGGACAGGGGGCTCACTGAAGCTTTCTTT; V gene: TRBV6-1; D gene: TRBD1; clone size: -; J gene: TRBJ1-1
CDR3 protein: CASSLAGAATYGYTF; CDR3 DNA: TGTGCCAGCAGTTTGGCTGGAGCTGCTACCTATGGCTACACCTTC; V gene: TRBV28; D gene: -; clone size: -; J gene: TRBJ1-2
CDR3 protein: CASRGEAWDEQFF; CDR3 DNA: TGTGCCAGCAGAGGGGAGGCTTGGGATGAGCAGTTCTTC; V gene: TRBV28; D gene: -; clone size: -; J gene: TRBJ2-1
CDR3 protein: CAWGGLGTGGFYNEQFF; CDR3 DNA: TGTGCCTGGGGAGGCCTAGGGACAGGGGGCTTCTACAATGAGCAGTTCTTC; V gene: TRBV30; D gene: TRBD1; clone size: -; J gene: TRBJ2-1
CDR3 protein: CASSQTGGPYNEQFF; CDR3 DNA: TGTGCCAGCAGCCAAACAGGGGGCCCCTACAATGAGCAGTTCTTC; V gene: TRBV14; D gene: TRBD1; clone size: -; J gene: TRBJ2-1
CDR3 protein: CASSQGVNSPLHF; CDR3 DNA: TGTGCCAGCTCACAGGGGGTAAATTCACCCCTCCACTTT; V gene: TRBV18; D gene: -; clone size: -; J gene: TRBJ1-6
CDR3 protein: CASSQDLSSYNEQFF; CDR3 DNA: TGTGCCAGCAGCCAAGACTTGAGCTCCTACAATGAGCAGTTCTTC; V gene: TRBV4-2; D gene: -; clone size: -; J gene: TRBJ2-1
CDR3 protein: CASSHWRMDTEAFF; CDR3 DNA: TGTGCCAGCAGTCACTGGAGAATGGACACTGAAGCTTTCTTT; V gene: TRBV27; D gene: -; clone size: -; J gene: TRBJ1-1
CDR3 protein: CASSPAGRSYEQYF; CDR3 DNA: TGTGCCAGCAGTCCAGCGGGGCGGTCCTACGAGCAGTACTTC; V gene: TRBV28; D gene: TRBD2; clone size: -; J gene: TRBJ2-7
CDR3 protein: CAWSRDRGTEAFF; CDR3 DNA: TGTGCCTGGAGCCGGGACAGGGGGACTGAAGCTTTCTTT; V gene: TRBV30; D gene: TRBD1; clone size: -; J gene: TRBJ1-1
CDR3 protein: CASSSGRMSYEQYF; CDR3 DNA: TGTGCCAGCAGTAGCGGGAGGATGTCCTACGAGCAGTACTTC; V gene: TRBV27; D gene: TRBD2; clone size: -; J gene: TRBJ2-7
CDR3 protein: CASRATTGGENTEAFF; CDR3 DNA: TGTGCCAGCAGGGCCACGACAGGGGGTGAGAACACTGAAGCTTTCTTT; V gene: TRBV7-3; D gene: TRBD1; clone size: -; J gene: TRBJ1-1
CDR3 protein: CASSSTGTGGAGYGYTF; CDR3 DNA: TGTGCCAGCAGCTCCACCGGGACAGGGGGCGCCGGGTATGGCTACACCTTC; V gene: TRBV5-6; D gene: TRBD1; clone size: -; J gene: TRBJ1-2
CDR3 protein: CASSVTGRTPNSPLHF; CDR3 DNA: TGTGCCAGCAGCGTGACAGGGCGTACCCCTAATTCACCCCTCCACTTT; V gene: TRBV11-2; D gene: TRBD1; clone size: -; J gene: TRBJ1-6
CDR3 protein: CASSSGGGYTF; CDR3 DNA: TGTGCCAGCAGCTCCGGCGGGGGCTACACCTTC; V gene: TRBV9; D gene: -; clone size: -; J gene: TRBJ1-2
CDR3 protein: CASSLLSGDGNQPQHF; CDR3 DNA: TGTGCCAGCAGTTTATTGTCAGGGGACGGCAATCAGCCCCAGCATTTT; V gene: TRBV28; D gene: -; clone size: -; J gene: TRBJ1-5
CDR3 protein: CASGRGGDQPQHF; CDR3 DNA: TGTGCCAGCGGCCGGGGGGGCGATCAGCCCCAGCATTTT; V gene: TRBV7-8; D gene: -; clone size: -; J gene: TRBJ1-5
CDR3 protein: CASSVQGAGVGYTF; CDR3 DNA: TGTGCCAGTAGTGTCCAGGGGGCTGGGGTCGGCTACACCTTC; V gene: TRBV19; D gene: TRBD1; clone size: -; J gene: TRBJ1-2
CDR3 protein: CSAERYVVHEQFF; CDR3 DNA: TGCAGCGCCGAGCGGTATGTCGTCCATGAGCAGTTCTTC; V gene: TRBV29-1; D gene: -; clone size: -; J gene: TRBJ2-1
CDR3 protein: CASSSAGVRVGVRSYEQYF; CDR3 DNA: TGTGCCAGCAGCTCAGCTGGGGTACGTGTAGGGGTTAGATCCTACGAGCAGTACTTC; V gene: TRBV7-9; D gene: -; clone size: -; J gene: TRBJ2-7
CDR3 protein: CASSLFYLGGTEAFF; CDR3 DNA: TGTGCCAGCAGTTTATTTTATTTGGGAGGCACTGAAGCTTTCTTT; V gene: TRBV28; D gene: -; clone size: -; J gene: TRBJ1-1
CDR3 protein: CSSSSRPLTDLNTEAFF; CDR3 DNA: TGTTCCAGCAGCTCCCGACCCCTGACTGATTTGAACACTGAAGCTTTCTTT; V gene: TRBV7-9; D gene: -; clone size: -; J gene: TRBJ1-1
CDR3 protein: CASSQDGRDRGFTEAFF; CDR3 DNA: TGCGCCAGCAGCCAAGATGGACGGGACAGGGGATTCACTGAAGCTTTCTTT; V gene: TRBV4-3; D gene: TRBD1; clone size: few; J gene: TRBJ1-1
CDR3 protein: CATPPGTDTEAFF; CDR3 DNA: TGCGCCACACCCCCGGGGACAGACACTGAAGCTTTCTTT; V gene: TRBV10-2; D gene: TRBD1; clone size: once; J gene: TRBJ1-1
CDR3 protein: CAIQRGGYEQYF; CDR3 DNA: TGTGCCATTCAGCGGGGGGGCTACGAGCAGTACTTC; V gene: TRBV10-3; D gene: TRBD2; clone size: -; J gene: TRBJ2-7
CDR3 protein: CASSLAGAINQPQHF; CDR3 DNA: TGTGCCAGCAGCTTAGCGGGGGCGATCAATCAGCCCCAGCATTTT; V gene: TRBV7-2; D gene: -; clone size: -; J gene: TRBJ1-5
CDR3 protein: CASSPQARQPSTDTQYF; CDR3 DNA: TGTGCCAGCAGCCCCCAGGCCCGACAACCGAGCACAGATACGCAGTATTTT; V gene: TRBV13; D gene: -; clone size: -; J gene: TRBJ2-3
CDR3 protein: CASSPGTGAIYEQYF; CDR3 DNA: TGTGCCAGCTCACCAGGGACAGGGGCCATCTACGAGCAGTACTTC; V gene: TRBV18; D gene: TRBD1; clone size: -; J gene: TRBJ2-7
CDR3 protein: CASSSRREGYSPLHF; CDR3 DNA: TGTGCCAGCAGTTCCCGTAGGGAGGGGTATTCACCCCTCCACTTT; V gene: TRBV27; D gene: -; clone size: -; J gene: TRBJ1-6
CDR3 protein: CASRRTGQTAYGYTF; CDR3 DNA: TGTGCCAGCAGAAGAACGGGACAGACGGCCTATGGCTACACCTTC; V gene: TRBV6-5; D gene: TRBD1; clone size: -; J gene: TRBJ1-2
CDR3 protein: CASSLATSGGPDTQYF; CDR3 DNA: TGCGCCAGCAGCTTGGCTACTAGCGGGGGTCCAGATACGCAGTATTTT; V gene: TRBV5-1; D gene: TRBD2; clone size: -; J gene: TRBJ2-3
CDR3 protein: CASSRTLAGPTDTQYF; CDR3 DNA: TGCGCCAGCAGCCGGACACTAGCGGGCCCCACAGATACGCAGTATTTT; V gene: TRBV5-1; D gene: TRBD2; clone size: once; J gene: TRBJ2-3